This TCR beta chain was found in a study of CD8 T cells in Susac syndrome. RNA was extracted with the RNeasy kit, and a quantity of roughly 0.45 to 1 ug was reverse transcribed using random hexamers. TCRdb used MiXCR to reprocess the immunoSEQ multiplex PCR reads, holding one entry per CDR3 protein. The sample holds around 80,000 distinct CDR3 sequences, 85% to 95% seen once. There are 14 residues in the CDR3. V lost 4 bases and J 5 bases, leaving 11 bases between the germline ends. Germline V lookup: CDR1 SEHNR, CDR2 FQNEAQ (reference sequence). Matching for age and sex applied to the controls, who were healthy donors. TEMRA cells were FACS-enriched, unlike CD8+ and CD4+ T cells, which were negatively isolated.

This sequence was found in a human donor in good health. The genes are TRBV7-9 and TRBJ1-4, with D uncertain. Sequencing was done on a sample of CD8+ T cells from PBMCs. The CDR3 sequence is CASSSLEANEKLFF. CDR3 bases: TGTGCCAGCAGCTCGTTAGAAGCCAATGAAAAACTGTTTTTT.